In its sample, the clone carrying this TCR beta chain was seen once. Its antigen remains unidentified. At one end the junction does not follow the germline gene, possibly because of a read error. The data were obtained in a study of cytomegalovirus exposure and HLA in healthy donors. PCR involved 60 Vbeta and 13 Jbeta primers. Produced via immunoSEQ multiplex PCR; TCRdb's table is partial and in-frame only. The sample yields about 100,000 clones, about four fifths seen once. Regarding the study as a whole: In a later analysis, most CMV-associated TCR beta chains appeared HLA-restricted. TCR beta sequences numbering 16,951 were associated with HLA alleles at 0.05 false discovery rate in a later analysis.

This CDR3 comprises 13 residues. Germline V lookup: CDR1 SEHNR, CDR2 FQNEAQ (reference sequence). Sequenced: PBMCs. The receptor comes from a woman aged 40 to 49 in good health and CMV-seronegative. This rearrangement joins TRBV7-9 to TRBJ1-6, with D tentatively TRBD1 (6 bases). Here the CDR3 DNA reads TGTTCCAGCAGCTTACAGGGTTTTTCACCCCTCCACTTT. Its protein is CSSSLQGFSPLHF.